This is a list of T cell receptor beta chains from one sample in a study of blood T cell repertoires in COVID-19. Profiling relied on immunoSEQ multiplex PCR, and the TCRdb table lists in-frame clones only, not all of them. In the table there are 250,000 or so clones, about 88% of which are singletons. Sequencing was carried out using peripheral blood. The source is a man aged 25 to 40 with active or convalescent COVID-19. The CDR3 runs from the conserved cysteine through the conserved F or W. A D gene is named only where the DNA matches it firmly. For some rows the clone size is stated as once, few or many, or as a class when expanded; others skip it.

size: few
D: -
J: TRBJ1-6
V: TRBV7-8
DNA: TGTGCCAGCAGCCAGCACAGGGCAGGAAATAATTCACCCCTCCACTTT
CDR3: CASSQHRAGNNSPLHF

size: -
D: TRBD1
J: TRBJ2-5
V: TRBV5-1
DNA: TGCGCCAGCAGCTTGGGCGACAGGGGGCTCGGAGAGACCCAGTACTTC
CDR3: CASSLGDRGLGETQYF

size: -
D: -
J: TRBJ2-1
V: TRBV3-1/TRBV3-2
DNA: TGTGCCAGCAGCCAAGATAGGGGGACCTACAATGAGCAGTTCTTC
CDR3: CASSQDRGTYNEQFF

size: -
D: TRBD1
J: TRBJ1-4
V: TRBV18
DNA: TGTGCCAGCTCACCTAGGACAGGGACCCAGGGTGAAAAACTGTTTTTT
CDR3: CASSPRTGTQGEKLFF

size: -
D: -
J: TRBJ1-2
V: TRBV9
DNA: TGTGCCAGCAGCCCAACCGGGGGGAATCTTGGCTACACCTTC
CDR3: CASSPTGGNLGYTF

size: -
D: TRBD2
J: TRBJ2-5
V: TRBV7-8
DNA: TGTGCCAGCAGCTTAGCTCTAGCGGGGATACAAGAGACCCAGTACTTC
CDR3: CASSLALAGIQETQYF

size: -
D: -
J: TRBJ1-6
V: TRBV15
DNA: TGTGCCACCAGCACTCACAGGGTTTCACCCCTCCACTTT
CDR3: CATSTHRVSPLHF

size: few
D: -
J: TRBJ1-1
V: TRBV19
DNA: TGTGCCAGTAGTACCCGGGGCACAGGGTACACTGAAGCTTTCTTT
CDR3: CASSTRGTGYTEAFF

size: -
D: -
J: TRBJ2-6
V: TRBV6-5
DNA: TGTGCCAGCGCCTTCACCCAGGGGGCCAACGTCCTGACTTTC
CDR3: CASAFTQGANVLTF

size: -
D: -
J: TRBJ1-3
V: TRBV4-1
DNA: TGCGCCAGCAGCCAAGCGGGTCCTGGAAACACCATATATTTT
CDR3: CASSQAGPGNTIYF

size: -
D: -
J: TRBJ2-7
V: TRBV6-5
DNA: TGTGCCAGCAGTTACGCAGGTAACTCCTACGAGCAGTACTTC
CDR3: CASSYAGNSYEQYF

size: -
D: -
J: TRBJ2-3
V: TRBV7-9
DNA: TGTGCCAGCAGCCTCCGGGACTTGACGGTTGAGGGTACGCAGTATTTT
CDR3: CASSLRDLTVEGTQYF

size: -
D: TRBD1
J: TRBJ2-7
V: TRBV25-1
DNA: TGTGCCAGCAGTGACCCGACAGGGCCCTACGAGCAGTACTTC
CDR3: CASSDPTGPYEQYF

size: -
D: -
J: TRBJ2-1
V: TRBV4-1
DNA: TGCGCCAGCAGCCAAGATTCCCCCCAGGCGCAATTCTTC
CDR3: CASSQDSPQAQFF

size: -
D: TRBD1
J: TRBJ1-2
V: TRBV11-2
DNA: TGTGCCAGCAGCCAGACAGGGGGATCCAACTATGGCTACACCTTC
CDR3: CASSQTGGSNYGYTF

size: -
D: TRBD2
J: TRBJ2-3
V: TRBV4-3
DNA: TGCGCCAGCAGCCGGGTGTTGGGGGGGGTTGGAGGGGAACTGGTGCCGCAGTATTTT
CDR3: CASSRVLGGVGGELVPQYF

size: -
D: -
J: TRBJ2-2
V: TRBV10-1
DNA: TGCGCCAGCAGTACCTCAGGGGTTGCCGGGGAGCTGTTTTTT
CDR3: CASSTSGVAGELFF

size: -
D: -
J: TRBJ2-7
V: TRBV7-2
DNA: TGTGCCAGCAGCTCCTCAGGGTTTTACGAGCAGTACTTC
CDR3: CASSSSGFYEQYF

size: few
D: -
J: TRBJ2-3
V: TRBV7-3
DNA: TGTGCCAGCAGCCCCCTATTTAGCACAGATACGCAGTATTTT
CDR3: CASSPLFSTDTQYF

size: -
D: TRBD1
J: TRBJ2-3
V: TRBV25-1
DNA: TGTGCCAGCAAGGGACAGGGGGATTTGGGTACGCAGTATTTT
CDR3: CASKGQGDLGTQYF

size: -
D: TRBD2
J: TRBJ2-1
V: TRBV9
DNA: TGTGCCAGCAGCACACTCGGACTAGCGGGGTCCAATGAGCAGTTCTTC
CDR3: CASSTLGLAGSNEQFF

size: -
D: -
J: TRBJ2-2
V: TRBV4-1
DNA: TGCGCCAGCAGCTCCTCCACCGGGGAGCTGTTTTTT
CDR3: CASSSSTGELFF

size: -
D: TRBD1
J: TRBJ1-1
V: TRBV9
DNA: TGTGCCAGCAGCGTAGGGGACAGGGGGCGGGTTAGGGAAGCTTTCTTT
CDR3: CASSVGDRGRVREAFF

size: -
D: TRBD1
J: TRBJ2-2
V: TRBV11-3
DNA: TGTGCCAGCAGCTTAGGACAGGGGGTGACCGGGGAGCTGTTTTTT
CDR3: CASSLGQGVTGELFF

size: -
D: TRBD1
J: TRBJ1-5
V: TRBV4-1
DNA: TGCGCCAGCAGCCTATGGGACAGAAGCAATCAGCCCCAGCATTTT
CDR3: CASSLWDRSNQPQHF

size: -
D: TRBD2
J: TRBJ2-1
V: TRBV5-1
DNA: TGCGCCAGCAGCCCGATCCTTAGCGGGGGTCCCTACAATGAGCAGTTCTTC
CDR3: CASSPILSGGPYNEQFF

size: -
D: TRBD2
J: TRBJ2-3
V: TRBV6-6
DNA: TGTGCCAGCAGTCGACAAACCGGGACTAGCGGGGGGGCGAGCACAGATACGCAGTATTTT
CDR3: CASSRQTGTSGGASTDTQYF

size: -
D: -
J: TRBJ1-1
V: TRBV13
DNA: TGTGCCAGCAGCTTAGTTCGCCAGGGCAACACTGAAGCTTTCTTT
CDR3: CASSLVRQGNTEAFF

size: -
D: -
J: TRBJ1-1
V: TRBV19
DNA: TGTGCCAGTAGTATTTGGCCCACTGAAGCTTTCTTT
CDR3: CASSIWPTEAFF

size: -
D: TRBD1
J: TRBJ1-3
V: TRBV10-3
DNA: TGTGCCATCAGCCCCGGGACAGAAGGAAACACCATATATTTT
CDR3: CAISPGTEGNTIYF

size: -
D: -
J: TRBJ1-6
V: TRBV4-2
DNA: TGTGCCAGCAGCCAAGAACGGTCGAGGGTGGGCGATAATTCACCCCTCCACTTT
CDR3: CASSQERSRVGDNSPLHF

size: -
D: -
J: TRBJ2-5
V: TRBV6-1
DNA: TGTGCCAGCAGCGAAGGGGGCGCGGGAATTCAAGAGACCCAGTACTTC
CDR3: CASSEGGAGIQETQYF

size: -
D: TRBD1
J: TRBJ1-5
V: TRBV30
DNA: TGTGCCGCCCGAAGGGACAGAAATCAGCCCCAGCATTTT
CDR3: CAARRDRNQPQHF

size: -
D: TRBD1
J: TRBJ2-7
V: TRBV5-4
DNA: TGTGCCAGCAGAGTCAGCCGGGACAGAAGGGAGCAGTACTTC
CDR3: CASRVSRDRREQYF

size: -
D: -
J: TRBJ1-4
V: TRBV20-1
DNA: TGCAGTGCTGGAGAGACAGGAAAACTGTTTTTT
CDR3: CSAGETGKLFF

size: -
D: -
J: TRBJ1-1
V: TRBV19
DNA: TGTGCCAGTAGTAGACAGGAAATGAACACTGAAGCTTTCTTT
CDR3: CASSRQEMNTEAFF

size: -
D: -
J: TRBJ1-1
V: TRBV6-5
DNA: TGTGCCAGCAAAAGGGGCCCTGAAGCTTTCTTT
CDR3: CASKRGPEAFF

size: -
D: -
J: TRBJ2-6
V: TRBV10-3
DNA: TGTGCCACCCGAAAGACAGATATCTACTCTGGGGCCAACGTCCTGACTTTC
CDR3: CATRKTDIYSGANVLTF

size: -
D: -
J: TRBJ1-1
V: TRBV5-1
DNA: TGCGCCAGCAGCCCTACTGAGTCGACAGGGAACACTGAAGCTTTCTTT
CDR3: CASSPTESTGNTEAFF

size: -
D: TRBD2
J: TRBJ2-3
V: TRBV5-1
DNA: TGCGCCAGCAGCTCCCGACTAGCGGGGGGTCTCACAGATACGCAGTATTTT
CDR3: CASSSRLAGGLTDTQYF

size: -
D: -
J: TRBJ2-3
V: TRBV19
DNA: TGTGCCAGTAGTGTAACGGACTCGGGGTCGGATACGCAGTATTTT
CDR3: CASSVTDSGSDTQYF

size: -
D: TRBD1
J: TRBJ2-7
V: TRBV6-6
DNA: TGTGCCACCACCGGGACAGGGGTCGGCGAGCAGTACTTC
CDR3: CATTGTGVGEQYF

size: -
D: TRBD1
J: TRBJ1-1
V: TRBV27
DNA: TGTGCCAGCAGGGACTTGATGGACAGGTCCACTGAAGCTTTCTTT
CDR3: CASRDLMDRSTEAFF

size: -
D: -
J: TRBJ1-1
V: TRBV14
DNA: TGTGCCAGCAGCCAAGATGAGTGGGAGGCCTTGAACACTGAAGCTTTCTTT
CDR3: CASSQDEWEALNTEAFF

size: -
D: TRBD1
J: TRBJ2-1
V: TRBV19
DNA: TGTGCCAGTAGTATAGAATCCGAGGGACAGAACAATGAGCAGTTCTTC
CDR3: CASSIESEGQNNEQFF

size: -
D: -
J: TRBJ1-3
V: TRBV6-6
DNA: TGTGCCAGCAGTTACGCAGTCTGGAGGAACACCATATATTTT
CDR3: CASSYAVWRNTIYF

size: -
D: -
J: TRBJ2-4
V: TRBV12-3/TRBV12-4
DNA: TGTGCCAGCAGCCGAAACATTCAGTACTTC
CDR3: CASSRNIQYF

size: -
D: -
J: TRBJ2-7
V: TRBV6-5
DNA: TGTGCCAGCAGATCCGCGGGTGTCCGGACCGAGCAGTACTTC
CDR3: CASRSAGVRTEQYF

size: -
D: TRBD1
J: TRBJ1-1
V: TRBV2
DNA: TGTGCCAGTCGACAGGGGTCTGAAGCTTTCTTT
CDR3: CASRQGSEAFF